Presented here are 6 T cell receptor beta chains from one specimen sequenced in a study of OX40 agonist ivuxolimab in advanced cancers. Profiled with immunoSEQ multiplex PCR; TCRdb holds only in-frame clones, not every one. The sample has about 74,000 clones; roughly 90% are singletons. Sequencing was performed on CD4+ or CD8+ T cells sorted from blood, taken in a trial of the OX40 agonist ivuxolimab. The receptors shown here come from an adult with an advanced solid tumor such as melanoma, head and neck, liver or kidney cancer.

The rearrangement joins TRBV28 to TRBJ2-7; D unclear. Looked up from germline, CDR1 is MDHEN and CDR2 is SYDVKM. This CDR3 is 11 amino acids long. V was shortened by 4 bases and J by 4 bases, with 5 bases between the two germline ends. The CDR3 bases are TGTGCCAGCAGTTCTCAATACGAGCAGTACTTC. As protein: CASSSQYEQYF. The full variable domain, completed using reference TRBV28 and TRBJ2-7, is DVKVTQSSRYLVKRTGEKVFLECVQDMDHENMFWYRQDPGLGLRLIYFSYDVKMKEKGDIPEGYSVSREKKERFSLILESASTNQTSMYLCASSSQYEQYFGPGTRLTVT.

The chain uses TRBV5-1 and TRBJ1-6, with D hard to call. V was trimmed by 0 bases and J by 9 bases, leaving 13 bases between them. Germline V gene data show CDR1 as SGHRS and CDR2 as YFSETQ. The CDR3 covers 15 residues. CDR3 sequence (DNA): TGCGCCAGCAGCTTGGATTTGGCTTTAGGTTCACCCCTCCACTTT. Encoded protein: CASSLDLALGSPLHF. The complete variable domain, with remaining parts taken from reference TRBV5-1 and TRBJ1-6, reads KAGVTQTPRYLIKTRGQQVTLSCSPISGHRSVSWYQQTPGQGLQFLFEYFSETQRNKGNFPGRFSGRQFSNSRSEMNVSTLELGDSALYLCASSLDLALGSPLHFGNGTRLTVT.

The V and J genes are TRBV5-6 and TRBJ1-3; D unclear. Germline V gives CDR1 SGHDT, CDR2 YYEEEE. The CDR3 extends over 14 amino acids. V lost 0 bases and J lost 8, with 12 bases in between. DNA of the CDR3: TGTGCCAGCAGCTTGGTAGGATCCGACCACACCATATATTTT. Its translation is CASSLVGSDHTIYF.

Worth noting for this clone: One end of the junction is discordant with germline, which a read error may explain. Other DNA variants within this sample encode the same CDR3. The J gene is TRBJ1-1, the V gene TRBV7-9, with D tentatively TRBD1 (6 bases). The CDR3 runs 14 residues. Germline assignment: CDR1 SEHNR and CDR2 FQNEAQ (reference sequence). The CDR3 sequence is CASSSRQENTEAFF. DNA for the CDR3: TGTGCCAGCAGCTCACGACAGGAGAACACTGAAGCCTTCTTT.

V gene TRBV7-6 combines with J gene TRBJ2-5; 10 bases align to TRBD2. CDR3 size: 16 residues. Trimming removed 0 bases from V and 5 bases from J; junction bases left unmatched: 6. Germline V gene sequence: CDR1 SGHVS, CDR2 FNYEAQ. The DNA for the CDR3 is TGTGCCAGCAGCTTAGCCAGCGGGAGGGCCGGGGAGACCCAGTACTTC. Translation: CASSLASGRAGETQYF. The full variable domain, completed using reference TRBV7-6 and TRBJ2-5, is GAGVSQSPRYKVTKRGQDVALRCDPISGHVSLYWYRQALGQGPEFLTYFNYEAQQDKSGLPNDRFSAERPEGSISTLTIQRTEQRDSAMYRCASSLASGRAGETQYFGPGTRLLVL.

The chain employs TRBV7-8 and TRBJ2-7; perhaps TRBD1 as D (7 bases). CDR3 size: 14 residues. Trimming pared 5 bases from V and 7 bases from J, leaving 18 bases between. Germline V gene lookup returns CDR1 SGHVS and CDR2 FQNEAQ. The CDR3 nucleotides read TGTGCCAGCAGCAGACAGGGCGGGACTGGAGAGCAGTACTTC. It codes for CASSRQGGTGEQYF.